The 27 T cell receptor beta chains below were found in one sample sequenced in a study of OX40 agonist ivuxolimab in advanced cancers. Assay used: immunoSEQ multiplex PCR; TCRdb lists only in-frame clones, some missing. The sample shows approximately 100,000 clones, 85% to 90% of them seen only once. This material consisted of CD4+ or CD8+ T cells sorted from blood, taken in a trial of the OX40 agonist ivuxolimab. The receptors were gathered from an adult with an advanced solid tumor such as melanoma, head and neck, liver or kidney cancer.

This rearrangement joins TRBV2 to TRBJ2-2; D call uncertain. The CDR3 totals 14 residues. CDR1 and CDR2 (germline): SNHLY, FYNNEI. With 8 bases removed from V and 7 bases from J, the gap between germline ends came to 17 bases. CDR3 in DNA: TGTGCCAGCTTATCTCCTCACGAGATCGGGGAGCTGTTTTTT. Amino acids: CASLSPHEIGELFF.

The chain combines TRBV30 with TRBJ1-1, with a tentative D call TRBD1 (5 bases). This CDR3 is built from 13 residues. CDR1 and CDR2 from the germline V gene are GTSNPN and SVGIG (reference sequence). Trimming removed 4 bases from V and 1 base from J, with 10 bases in between. DNA for the CDR3: TGTGCCTGGATCGGACAAGGGAACACTGAAGCTTTCTTT. This encodes CAWIGQGNTEAFF.

This clone has just one count. The chain uses TRBV5-1 and TRBJ2-5, with D possibly matching TRBD2 (5 bases). Looked up from germline, CDR1 is SGHRS and CDR2 is YFSETQ. There are 14 residues in the CDR3. V lost 0 bases and J 11 bases, leaving 17 bases between the germline ends. This chain's CDR3 is CASSLEGQVGEQYF. CDR3 nucleotide sequence: TGCGCCAGCAGCTTGGAGGGCCAAGTGGGAGAGCAGTACTTC.

This chain links TRBV7-8 with TRBJ2-1; TRBD1 aligns across 8 bases. The ends lost 6 bases at V and 0 bases at J; junction bases unmatched: 19. This CDR3 region has 20 residues. Per the germline V gene, CDR1 is SGHVS and CDR2 is FQNEAQ. CDR3 coding DNA: TGTGCCAGCAGGCCCCCCCGGGACAGGCTGGGAATGAGCTCCTACAATGAGCAGTTCTTC. Its protein product is CASRPPRDRLGMSSYNEQFF.

V is TRBV7-2 and J is TRBJ1-2; TRBD1 matches at 8 bases. CDR3 size: 13 residues. Unmatched junction bases numbered 3, after V lost 4 bases and J lost 5 bases. Germline-derived CDR1 and CDR2 are SGHTA and FQGNSA. CDR3 sequence reads: CASSSTGVYGYTF. CDR3 in DNA: TGTGCCAGCAGCTCGACAGGGGTTTATGGCTACACCTTC.

This chain links TRBV28 with TRBJ1-4, with D tentatively TRBD1 (6 bases). In germline, CDR1 is MDHEN, CDR2 SYDVKM. The CDR3 extends over 16 amino acids. V was shortened by 2 bases and J by 5 bases, with 15 bases between the two germline ends. The DNA of the CDR3 is TGTGCCAGCAGTTTAGACCTCAGGGGCACGAATGAAAAACTGTTTTTT. Its translation is CASSLDLRGTNEKLFF.

The genes are TRBV2 and TRBJ1-2, with unresolved D. Germline loops: CDR1 SNHLY, CDR2 FYNNEI. Trimming took off 3 bases at V and 1 base at J, with 12 bases between the two ends. The CDR3 consists of 15 residues. The CDR3 DNA reads as TGTGCCAGCAGTGATTGGGTTCGCTTTAACTATGGCTACACCTTC. Translated, it gives CASSDWVRFNYGYTF.

The chain has TRBV9 and TRBJ2-7; D may be TRBD2 (6 bases). The CDR3 extends over 15 amino acids. V was trimmed by 0 bases and J by 5 bases, leaving 15 bases between them. CDR1 is SGDLS, CDR2 YYNGEE, per germline. CDR3 loop: CASSVGRGAVDEQYF. The CDR3 DNA follows: TGTGCCAGCAGCGTAGGGAGGGGCGCGGTGGACGAGCAGTACTTC.

The rearrangement uses TRBV5-6 and TRBJ1-2, with D unresolved. From germline, CDR1 is SGHDT and CDR2 YYEEEE. The CDR3 has 13 amino acids. V lost 1 base and J 2 bases, leaving 6 bases between the germline ends. This CDR3 reads CASSLQRNYGYTF. For the CDR3, the DNA is TGTGCCAGCAGCTTGCAGAGGAACTATGGCTACACCTTC.

Written as DNA, the CDR3 is TGTGCCAGCAGCCAGGACTACCTGAGCACAGATACGCAGTATTTT. Its translation is CASSQDYLSTDTQYF. The J gene is TRBJ2-3, the V gene TRBV7-2; D perhaps matches TRBD2 (6 bases). This CDR3 is 15 amino acids long. Trimming took 5 bases from V and 0 from J, leaving 12 bases between them. Germline values: CDR1 SGHTA, CDR2 FQGNSA.

A single count supports this clone. V gene TRBV15 combines with J gene TRBJ2-1, with TRBD2 identical over 9 bases. The V gene's germline CDR1 is LNHNV and CDR2 YYDKDF (reference sequence). The CDR3 sequence is 17 residues long. V lost 5 bases and J lost 2; bases outside the gene matches: 10. The CDR3 reads CATSSPPAGGPYNEQFF. DNA of the CDR3: TGTGCCACCAGCTCCCCGCCGGCGGGGGGGCCCTACAATGAGCAGTTCTTC.

The chain links TRBV5-6 to TRBJ1-4; TRBD1 aligns across 7 bases. From germline, CDR1 is SGHDT and CDR2 YYEEEE. The V segment lost 4 bases and the J segment 8 bases; nucleotides outside the gene matches: 8. This CDR3 is 14 amino acids long. As DNA, the CDR3 is TGTGCCAGCAGCGCTTACATGGACAGGGAAAAACTGTTTTTT. This gives the protein CASSAYMDREKLFF. Filled out from reference TRBV5-6 and TRBJ1-4, the complete variable domain reads DAGVTQSPTHLIKTRGQQVTLRCSPKSGHDTVSWYQQALGQGPQFIFQYYEEEERQRGNFPDRFSGHQFPNYSSELNVNALLLGDSALYLCASSAYMDREKLFFGSGTQLSVL.

This sequence joins TRBV21-1 and TRBJ1-2. TRBV21-1 is classified as a pseudogene. The CDR3 spans 12 residues. CDR3 loop: CASSPPGYGYTF. In DNA, the CDR3 is TGTGCCAGCAGCCCCCCCGGCTATGGCTACACCTTC.

The V call is TRBV7-3, the J call TRBJ2-1; D may be TRBD1 (7 bases). This CDR3 is 17 amino acids long. Germline CDR1 SGHTA, CDR2 FQGTGA. V was shortened by 0 bases and J by 4 bases, with 16 bases between the two germline ends. CDR3 in amino acids: CASSLTRAGGGYNEQFF. The CDR3 DNA follows: TGTGCCAGCAGCTTAACAAGGGCAGGGGGAGGTTACAATGAGCAGTTCTTC. Based on the CDR3 plus reference TRBV7-3 and TRBJ2-1, the full variable domain is GAGVSQTPSNKVTEKGKYVELRCDPISGHTALYWYRQSLGQGPEFLIYFQGTGAADDSGLPNDRFFAVRPEGSVSTLKIQRTERGDSAVYLCASSLTRAGGGYNEQFFGPGTRLTVL.

This chain connects TRBV5-1 to TRBJ2-7; no clear D gene. V shed 0 bases and J shed 2 bases, with 9 bases lying between them. The germline gives CDR1 SGHRS, CDR2 YFSETQ. The CDR3 has 14 amino acids. CDR3 region: CASSLAAGTYEQYF. The DNA for the CDR3 is TGCGCCAGCAGCTTGGCGGCTGGCACCTACGAGCAGTACTTC.

The sample holds one count of this clone. The V gene is TRBV15, the J gene TRBJ2-3; tentative D call: TRBD1 (6 bases). The germline CDR1 and CDR2 sequences are LNHNV and YYDKDF (reference sequence). Trimming removed 3 bases from V and 2 bases from J, with 12 bases in between. The CDR3 length is 15 residues. This CDR3 reads CATSSSRGHTDTQYF. The CDR3 DNA follows: TGTGCCACCAGCAGCTCTAGGGGACACACAGATACGCAGTATTTT.

V is TRBV19 and J is TRBJ2-1; either TRBD1 or TRBD2 may supply D (6 bases each). The CDR3 loop spans 12 amino acids. Germline assignment: CDR1 LNHDA and CDR2 SQIVND (reference sequence). V dropped 5 bases and J dropped 10 bases, with 12 bases sitting between them. This chain's CDR3 is CASSPVGGEQFF. The CDR3, as DNA: TGTGCCAGTAGTCCGGTAGGGGGGGAGCAGTTCTTC.

In regard to this clone: At one boundary the junction diverges from the germline segment, which might be a read error. V is TRBV9 and J is TRBJ1-2; D uncertain. Germline V lookup: CDR1 SGDLS, CDR2 YYNGEE. This CDR3 is 14 amino acids long. The chain's CDR3 is CASTGTDPLFFMAF. The CDR3 region has the DNA TGTGCCTCAACCGGAACAGACCCTCTATTCTTTATGGCCTTC.

This clone was detected only once. V usage is TRBV4-1 and J usage is TRBJ1-6; TRBD1 is a possible D gene (6 bases). Germline V lookup: CDR1 MGHRA, CDR2 YSYEKL. Trimming took 1 base from V and 8 from J, leaving 15 bases between them. The CDR3 contains 16 residues. The CDR3, as DNA: TGCGCCAGCAGCCAAGCCCTTGCAGGGGTAGATTCACCCCTCCACTTT. Translating gives CASSQALAGVDSPLHF.

The chain carries TRBV7-2 and TRBJ1-2; 10 bases are a match to TRBD1. This CDR3 region has 15 residues. V lost 5 bases to trimming and J lost 3 bases; unmatched junction nucleotides: 6. Germline V gives CDR1 SGHTA, CDR2 FQGNSA. CDR3 sequence (DNA): TGTGCCAGCAGCCCTCCGACAGGGGGCGACTATGGCTACACCTTC. It translates to CASSPPTGGDYGYTF.

This clone has a handful of counts. This chain joins TRBV7-8 and TRBJ2-7; 9 bases fit TRBD1. This CDR3 region has 15 residues. Germline V gene sequence: CDR1 SGHVS, CDR2 FQNEAQ. Trimming cost V 2 bases and J 6 bases; bases outside gene matches: 8. The DNA of the CDR3 is TGTGCCAGCAGCTTAAAGGGACAGGGATCTTCCGAGCAGTACTTC. It encodes CASSLKGQGSSEQYF.

The chain combines TRBV4-3 with TRBJ2-5; D might be TRBD1 or TRBD2, each matching 5 bases. Trimming took off 4 bases at V and 1 base at J, with 13 bases between the two ends. CDR1 LGHNA and CDR2 YSLEER come from the germline V gene. The CDR3 is 15 amino acids. The CDR3 coding sequence is TGCGCCAGCAGCCCCGGGGCACAGGTCCAAGAGACCCAGTACTTC. This sequence encodes CASSPGAQVQETQYF.

V is TRBV14 and J is TRBJ2-7; 7 bases fit TRBD1. This CDR3 is built from 13 residues. From germline, CDR1 is SGHDN and CDR2 FVKESK. The V gene end was trimmed by 4 bases and the J gene end by 2 bases; junction bases not matched to a gene: 2. The CDR3 sequence: CASSPGTAYEQYF. The DNA of the CDR3 is TGTGCCAGCAGCCCCGGGACAGCCTACGAGCAGTACTTC.

This chain connects TRBV19 to TRBJ2-7; 8 nucleotides match TRBD1. The V gene's germline CDR1 is LNHDA and CDR2 SQIVND (reference sequence). The ends lost 4 bases at V and 0 bases at J; junction bases unmatched: 14. The CDR3 spans 18 residues. The CDR3 DNA is TGTGCCAGTAGTACGAAGCCACCGGGACAGGCGAGCTCCTACGAGCAGTACTTC. Translation: CASSTKPPGQASSYEQYF. Using reference TRBV19 and TRBJ2-7 for the parts outside the CDR3, the full variable domain is DGGITQSPKYLFRKEGQNVTLSCEQNLNHDAMYWYRQDPGQGLRLIYYSQIVNDFQKGDIAEGYSVSREKKESFPLTVTSAQKNPTAFYLCASSTKPPGQASSYEQYFGPGTRLTVT.

This sequence joins TRBV7-6 and TRBJ2-5, with 8 bases fitting TRBD2. The CDR3 extends over 16 amino acids. Germline V gene sequence: CDR1 SGHVS, CDR2 FNYEAQ. Germline trimming cut 2 bases from V and 4 bases from J; bases unmatched to any gene: 9. The CDR3 DNA follows: TGTGCCAGCAGCTTATCACGGGGGGGAGTTGCAGAGACCCAGTACTTC. Translating it yields CASSLSRGGVAETQYF.

The V gene is TRBV5-4, the J gene TRBJ2-2; 12 bases match TRBD2. The CDR3 is 16 residues long. The junction had 7 bases not matched to a gene; V was cut back by 4 bases and J by 6 bases. Germline loops: CDR1 SGHNT, CDR2 YYREEE (reference sequence). CDR3 sequence: CASSAALAGGAGELFF. The CDR3 nucleotides are TGTGCCAGCAGCGCCGCTCTAGCGGGGGGGGCCGGGGAGCTGTTTTTT.

This clone was counted between two and nine times. The J gene is TRBJ1-2, the V gene TRBV5-5; D is possibly TRBD1 (6 bases). Trimming shortened V by 2 bases and J by 8 bases, and 10 bases separated the two germline ends. Germline V CDR1 and CDR2: SGHKS, YYEKEE (reference sequence). This CDR3 spans 12 amino acids. The CDR3, as DNA: TGTGCCAGCAGCTTAGACAGGACCGGCTACACCTTC. Its protein product is CASSLDRTGYTF.